These 29 T cell receptor beta chains came from one sample sequenced in a study of T cells in Graves' hyperthyroidism and ophthalmopathy. What was amplified from RNA transcripts were TCR beta CDR3 regions. The TCR CDR3 was amplified in a first-round RT-PCR using the HTBI primer set. TCRdb independently ran MiXCR on the multiplex PCR reads; one entry per CDR3 protein. The table shows under 350,000 distinct CDR3 sequences, with 18% occurring only once. Sequenced sample: blood. These receptors originate from a woman aged 45-60 years with Graves' hyperthyroidism.

The chain joins TRBV20-1 to TRBJ1-4, with no clear D. There are 13 residues in the CDR3. V was cut by 5 bases and J by 0 bases, with 7 bases left in between. Per germline, CDR1 DFQATT and CDR2 SNEGSKA (reference sequence). CDR3 sequence: CSALITTNEKLFF. CDR3 bases: TGCAGTGCTCTAATTACAACTAATGAAAAACTGTTTTTT.

V usage is TRBV9 and J usage is TRBJ2-2; 7 bases align to TRBD2. This CDR3 has 17 residues. Germline V lookup: CDR1 SGDLS, CDR2 YYNGEE. After removal of 3 bases from V and 4 bases from J, the junction contained 12 bases not matched to a gene. The CDR3 nucleotides read TGTGCCAGCAGCGGCAGAGGACTAGGAGGGCCCACCGGGGAGCTGTTTTTT. This codes for CASSGRGLGGPTGELFF.

This clonotype has more than one count but fewer than ten. This rearrangement joins TRBV4-1 to TRBJ2-1; no clear D. Germline CDR1 is MGHRA and CDR2 is YSYEKL. The CDR3 runs to 16 residues. V dropped 7 bases and J dropped 4 bases, with 20 bases sitting between them. The CDR3 region has the DNA TGCGCCAGCACTGACGTCTCCCGCGCTCATTACAATGAGCAGTTCTTC. Translated: CASTDVSRAHYNEQFF.

The chain couples TRBV20-1 to TRBJ2-3; D may match TRBD1 or TRBD2 (5 bases each). The CDR3 contains 14 residues. The V gene lost 0 bases and the J gene lost 4 bases, with 11 bases spanning the gap. Germline V lookup: CDR1 DFQATT, CDR2 SNEGSKA (reference sequence). The CDR3 is CSARDLLGADTQYF. CDR3 bases: TGCAGTGCTAGAGATCTTCTGGGGGCAGATACGCAGTATTTT.

This clonotype has more than one count but fewer than ten. A clone one base away is much larger, so this may be a read error. The chain combines TRBV7-9 with TRBJ2-3; D is unclear. Germline CDR1 SEHNR, CDR2 FQNEAQ (reference sequence). Between the trimmed V and J ends, which lost 0 bases and 0 bases, there was a span of 4 bases. The CDR3 covers 14 residues. The CDR3 DNA is TGTGCCAGCAGCTTAGCAGAGAGCACAGATACGCAGTATTTT. Translation: CASSLAESTDTQYF.

This clonotype was detected a few times. J is TRBJ2-3 and V is TRBV6-1; 9 nucleotides agree with TRBD1. The trim removed 7 bases at V and 3 bases at J, leaving 5 bases unmatched. The CDR3 length is 14 residues. CDR1 is MNHNS, CDR2 SASEGT, per germline. CDR3 amino acids: CASTMDRGTDTQYF. DNA for the CDR3: TGTGCCAGCACTATGGACAGGGGAACAGATACGCAGTATTTT.

This clonotype was detected many times. V gene TRBV6-1 combines with J gene TRBJ2-3; no clear D gene. The CDR3 contains 11 residues. Looked up from germline, CDR1 is MNHNS and CDR2 is SASEGT. With 6 bases removed from V and 4 bases from J, the gap between germline ends came to 5 bases. Here the CDR3 reads CASSPADTQYF. CDR3 nucleotides: TGTGCCAGCAGCCCGGCAGATACGCAGTATTTT.

The chain links TRBV6-4 to TRBJ1-2; tentative D call: TRBD1 (5 bases). The CDR3 has 15 amino acids. From germline, CDR1 is MRHNA and CDR2 SNTAGT. V shed 6 bases and J shed 0 bases, with 14 bases lying between them. CDR3 loop: CASSEQPDTNYGYTF. Here the CDR3 DNA reads TGTGCCAGCAGCGAACAACCGGACACTAACTATGGCTACACCTTC.

This chain links TRBV7-8 with TRBJ2-5; 7 bases align to TRBD2. J gave up 2 bases and V 5 bases, and 8 bases lay outside the gene matches. Germline CDR1 and CDR2: SGHVS and FQNEAQ. The CDR3 contains 15 residues. CDR3 sequence (DNA): TGTGCCAGCAGCCTCCGTGGGGGGGTACAAGAGACCCAGTACTTC. Encoded protein: CASSLRGGVQETQYF.

The chain employs TRBV28 and TRBJ2-7; perhaps TRBD2 as D (6 bases). The germline V gene encodes CDR1 MDHEN and CDR2 SYDVKM. V gave up 5 bases and J gave up 5 bases, with 22 bases separating them. The CDR3 loop spans 16 amino acids. CDR3 DNA: TGTGCCAGCAGTATGGGTCTAGGGCCGCCGGGGGACGAGCAGTACTTC. The encoded protein is CASSMGLGPPGDEQYF.

The J gene is TRBJ2-3, the V gene TRBV20-1, with D perhaps matching TRBD2 (6 bases). CDR3 length equals 17 residues. Germline CDR1 is DFQATT and CDR2 is SNEGSKA (reference sequence). Between the trimmed V and J ends, which lost 0 bases and 0 bases, there was a span of 16 bases. For the CDR3, the DNA is TGCAGTGCTAGAGATTATCTAGCGAGGACTAGCACAGATACGCAGTATTTT. It encodes CSARDYLARTSTDTQYF.

This clonotype was detected ten times or more. The chain is built from TRBV18 and TRBJ2-7; possibly TRBD1 for D (5 bases). The CDR3 has 15 residues. CDR1 and CDR2 from the germline V gene are KGHSH and LQKENI. Trimming cost V 2 bases and J 2 bases, with 13 bases left between them. The CDR3 loop is CASSPGLTETYEQYF. The CDR3 coding sequence is TGTGCCAGCTCACCAGGATTGACAGAGACCTACGAGCAGTACTTC.

The chain couples TRBV20-1 to TRBJ2-2; 7 positions match TRBD2. With V trimmed by 2 bases and J by 1 base, 4 bases remained unmatched. The CDR3 has 15 amino acids. CDR1 is DFQATT and CDR2 is SNEGSKA in the germline V gene (reference sequence). CDR3 sequence (DNA): TGCAGTGCTAGAAAAAGCGGGATGAACACCGGGGAGCTGTTTTTT. This sequence encodes CSARKSGMNTGELFF.

The sample holds many counts of this clonotype. This chain joins TRBV2 and TRBJ2-5, with a tentative D call TRBD2 (6 bases). This CDR3 region has 15 residues. Germline loops: CDR1 SNHLY, CDR2 FYNNEI. The ends were cut back, 3 bases at V and 1 base at J, with 12 bases in the middle. In nucleotides, the CDR3 is TGTGCCAGCAGTGAGGAACTAGCCTTCCAAGAGACCCAGTACTTC. Translating it yields CASSEELAFQETQYF.

The chain recombines TRBV18 with TRBJ2-1; 11 nucleotides agree with TRBD2. Germline lookup yields CDR1 KGHSH and CDR2 LQKENI. Germline trimming cut 3 bases from V and 7 bases from J; bases unmatched to any gene: 8. This CDR3 comprises 16 residues. DNA for the CDR3: TGTGCCAGCTCACCGGAGTTAGCGGGGGGGCAGAATGAGCAGTTCTTC. Its protein product is CASSPELAGGQNEQFF.

The table lists this clonotype with many counts. The chain couples TRBV30 to TRBJ1-2; D is ambiguous. V was cut by 1 base and J by 8 bases, with 8 bases left in between. The length of the CDR3 is 11 residues. Looked up from germline, CDR1 is GTSNPN and CDR2 is SVGIG (reference sequence). This chain's CDR3 is CAWSGAGGYTF. CDR3 nucleotides: TGTGCCTGGAGTGGGGCAGGCGGCTACACCTTC.

This clonotype was seen a few times. J is TRBJ1-1 and V is TRBV7-9; no clear D. The CDR3 runs to 14 residues. Trimming took 2 bases from V and 7 from J, leaving 14 bases between them. Germline assignment: CDR1 SEHNR and CDR2 FQNEAQ (reference sequence). The chain's CDR3 is CASSLNPGAIEAFF. CDR3 DNA: TGTGCCAGCAGCTTAAATCCGGGAGCGATTGAAGCTTTCTTT.

This clonotype was seen only a few times. This chain joins TRBV6-6 and TRBJ2-2; 12 bases map to TRBD2. Germline lookup yields CDR1 MNHNY and CDR2 SVGAGI (reference sequence). V shed 2 bases, J shed 5 bases, and the junction held 0 bases outside the gene matches. The CDR3 sequence is 15 residues long. CDR3 coding DNA: TGTGCCAGCAGTTACGGACTAGCGGGGACCGGGGAGCTGTTTTTT. It yields the protein CASSYGLAGTGELFF.

The chain has TRBV3-1 and TRBJ2-5; 9 bases agree with TRBD2. After removal of 3 bases from V and 0 bases from J, the junction contained 5 bases not matched to a gene. This CDR3 contains 16 residues. Looked up from germline, CDR1 is LGHDT and CDR2 is YNNKEL (reference sequence). The CDR3 coding sequence is TGTGCCAGCAGCCATAGTAGCGGGGGAAACCAAGAGACCCAGTACTTC. This translates into CASSHSSGGNQETQYF.

This clonotype was seen only a few times. The genes are TRBV6-1 and TRBJ1-1; D may be TRBD1 (5 bases). V lost 8 bases to trimming and J lost 3 bases, with 13 bases between them. The CDR3 is made up of 13 amino acids. Germline loops: CDR1 MNHNS, CDR2 SASEGT. The CDR3 sequence: CASRWGGDTEAFF. CDR3 coding DNA: TGTGCCAGCCGGTGGGGGGGAGACACTGAAGCTTTCTTT.

This clonotype was found a few times. The V and J genes are TRBV10-3 and TRBJ2-7; 9 nucleotides line up with TRBD2. CDR1 is ENHRY, CDR2 SYGVKD, per germline. This CDR3 has 15 amino acids. V was pared by 3 bases and J by 3 bases, with 6 bases of the junction left unmatched. The chain's CDR3 is CAISEGLAGFYEQYF. CDR3 sequence (DNA): TGTGCCATCAGTGAAGGGCTAGCGGGATTCTACGAGCAGTACTTC.

The rearrangement uses TRBV7-9 and TRBJ2-5; 10 positions agree with TRBD1. CDR1 is SEHNR and CDR2 is FQNEAQ in the germline V gene (reference sequence). The V gene end was trimmed by 8 bases and the J gene end by 1 base; junction bases not matched to a gene: 7. This CDR3 is 15 amino acids long. Here the CDR3 DNA reads TGTGCCAGCGCCTTCCGGGACAGGGGCCAAGAGACCCAGTACTTC. It translates to CASAFRDRGQETQYF.

V and J are TRBV7-2 and TRBJ1-5; 7 bases line up with TRBD1. CDR1 is SGHTA, CDR2 FQGNSA, per germline. The trim removed 2 bases at V and 7 bases at J, leaving 5 bases unmatched. The CDR3 has 14 amino acids. The CDR3 is CASSLNTGDQPQHF. DNA for the CDR3: TGTGCCAGCAGCTTAAATACAGGGGACCAGCCCCAGCATTTT.

This clonotype was seen ten or more times. The chain carries TRBV2 and TRBJ2-1, with TRBD2 identical over 9 bases. CDR1 is SNHLY, CDR2 FYNNEI, per germline. This CDR3 has 14 residues. V dropped 6 bases and J dropped 6; count of bases not matched to a gene: 6. The CDR3 region has the DNA TGTGCCAGCAGGGGACCGACTAGCGGCAATGAGCAGTTCTTC. It translates to CASRGPTSGNEQFF. Complete variable domain (other parts from reference TRBV2 and TRBJ2-1): EPEVTQTPSHQVTQMGQEVILRCVPISNHLYFYWYRQILGQKVEFLVSFYNNEISEKSEIFDDQFSVERPDGSNFTLKIRSTKLEDSAMYFCASRGPTSGNEQFFGPGTRLTVL.

This rearrangement joins TRBV6-2 or TRBV6-3 to TRBJ1-2, with D possibly being TRBD1 (6 bases). Deletions cut 6 bases from V and 6 bases from J, with 14 bases between. In germline, CDR1 is MNHEY, CDR2 SVGEGT. The CDR3 loop spans 13 amino acids. The CDR3 is CASRAGQHDGYTF. The DNA of the CDR3 is TGTGCCAGCAGGGCAGGACAGCACGATGGCTACACCTTC.

Many counts were recorded for this clonotype. The chain links TRBV15 to TRBJ1-6, with D hard to call. CDR3 length equals 12 residues. Germline V gene sequence: CDR1 LNHNV, CDR2 YYDKDF (reference sequence). The V end lost 5 bases, the J end lost 8 bases, and 7 bases lay between the germline ends. The CDR3 DNA sequence: TGTGCCACCAGCCAGGTCGATTCACCCCTCCACTTT. This sequence encodes CATSQVDSPLHF.

This clonotype was counted at least ten times. The chain carries TRBV12-3 or TRBV12-4 and TRBJ2-7; no definite D call. The CDR3 spans 14 residues. V was shortened by 1 base and J by 0 bases, with 7 bases between the two germline ends. The CDR3 reads CASSLGRSSYEQYF. The CDR3 DNA is TGTGCCAGCAGTTTAGGACGGAGCTCCTACGAGCAGTACTTC.

This clonotype was observed a handful of times. The gene calls are TRBV20-1 and TRBJ2-3, with unresolved D. Germline values: CDR1 DFQATT, CDR2 SNEGSKA (reference sequence). Between the trimmed V and J ends, which lost 0 bases and 4 bases, there was a span of 14 bases. The CDR3 runs to 15 residues. CDR3 residues: CSARDSGGWADTQYF. The DNA of the CDR3 is TGCAGTGCTAGAGATTCGGGTGGTTGGGCAGATACGCAGTATTTT.

This clonotype was picked up a small number of times. V gene TRBV10-3 combines with J gene TRBJ1-1; D uncertain. The CDR3 is 12 amino acids. Germline V gene lookup returns CDR1 ENHRY and CDR2 SYGVKD. With 3 bases removed from V and 9 bases from J, the gap between germline ends came to 11 bases. In DNA, the CDR3 is TGTGCCATCAGTGACTGGGAGAATAAAGCTTTCTTT. This gives the protein CAISDWENKAFF.